This TCR beta chain was captured by sequencing in a study of blood T cell repertoires in COVID-19. All enrollees were roughly 18 to 89 years old and from 20 to 30 US areas. Self-reported history from a screening survey and questionnaire set each donor's cohort. Generated by immunoSEQ multiplex PCR, the TCRdb table keeps only in-frame clones and is missing some. The sample consists of hundreds of thousands of clones, around 80% of them appearing once. This TCR came from a woman between 40 and 50 years old with acute COVID-19. The material sequenced was PBMCs or T cells enriched from blood (not recorded which).

CDR3 sequence (DNA): TGTGCCAGCCAGAGTACGTGGGTTCCCCGGGGCAATCAGCCCCAGCATTTT. This sequence encodes CASQSTWVPRGNQPQHF. This chain links TRBV2 with TRBJ1-5; D call uncertain. Trimming left V 8 bases short and J 2 bases short, with 22 bases between. Per the germline V gene, CDR1 is SNHLY and CDR2 is FYNNEI. The CDR3 extends over 17 amino acids.